These T cell receptor beta chains were read from a single sample in a study of blood T cells in healthy people across ages. TCRdb re-analysed the 5' RACE reads in MiXCR, keeping a single row per CDR3 protein. The table has about 780,000 distinct CDR3 sequences, about 47% seen once. Sequencing used blood. These receptor sequences come from an elderly man in good health. CDR3s include the opening cysteine and the closing phenylalanine or tryptophan. The order of the fields is V gene, J gene, D gene, CDR3 length, clone size, CDR3 DNA, CDR3 protein. D genes are given only for firm matches. Clone size is not always given. Where it is, it says once, few, many or a class for expanded clones.

v_gene: TRBV7-2
j_gene: TRBJ2-5
d_gene: NA
len: 14
abundance: few
CDR3nt: TGTGCCAGCAGCTTGGACAGAGTTGAAGAGACCCAGTACTTC
CDR3aa: CASSLDRVEETQYF

v_gene: TRBV20-1
j_gene: TRBJ2-3
d_gene: NA
len: 15
abundance: NA
CDR3nt: TGCAGTGCTAGAGATTTAGGCAGGGTATCGGATACGCAGTATTTT
CDR3aa: CSARDLGRVSDTQYF

v_gene: TRBV5-1
j_gene: TRBJ2-1
d_gene: TRBD1
len: 15
abundance: NA
CDR3nt: TGCGCCAGCAGCTTGCCTCCGACAGGGGACGATGAGCAGTTCTTC
CDR3aa: CASSLPPTGDDEQFF

v_gene: TRBV20-1
j_gene: TRBJ1-4
d_gene: NA
len: 15
abundance: NA
CDR3nt: TGCAGTGCTAAGCAGCAGGTGGGGACTAATGAAAAACTGTTTTTT
CDR3aa: CSAKQQVGTNEKLFF

v_gene: TRBV6-2/TRBV6-3
j_gene: TRBJ2-1
d_gene: TRBD2
len: 15
abundance: NA
CDR3nt: TGTGCCAGCCTCCGGGCTAGCGGGAGCGACAATGAGCAGTTCTTC
CDR3aa: CASLRASGSDNEQFF

v_gene: TRBV10-2
j_gene: TRBJ2-2
d_gene: NA
len: 16
abundance: NA
CDR3nt: TGCGCCAGCGTTCAACAGGGAGTAAAGGACACCGGGGAGCTGTTTTTT
CDR3aa: CASVQQGVKDTGELFF

v_gene: TRBV6-5
j_gene: TRBJ2-3
d_gene: NA
len: 15
abundance: NA
CDR3nt: TGTGCCAGCAGTTACTCCCCTGCACCCACAGATACGCAGTATTTT
CDR3aa: CASSYSPAPTDTQYF

v_gene: TRBV5-1
j_gene: TRBJ2-1
d_gene: TRBD2
len: 16
abundance: NA
CDR3nt: TGCGCCAGCAGCTTGGAAGGTAGCGGGGGGGCCCATGAGCAGTTCTTC
CDR3aa: CASSLEGSGGAHEQFF

v_gene: TRBV20-1
j_gene: TRBJ2-5
d_gene: NA
len: 16
abundance: NA
CDR3nt: TGCAGTGCTAGCTATTCCGGGACTTGGGGGCAAGAGACCCAGTACTTC
CDR3aa: CSASYSGTWGQETQYF

v_gene: TRBV5-1
j_gene: TRBJ1-4
d_gene: TRBD1
len: 15
abundance: NA
CDR3nt: TGCGCCAGCAGCTCCAGGGGGCTTGAGAATGAAAAACTGTTTTTT
CDR3aa: CASSSRGLENEKLFF

v_gene: TRBV7-2
j_gene: TRBJ1-2
d_gene: TRBD1
len: 16
abundance: many
CDR3nt: TGTGCCAGCAGCTTAGCCATGGCAGGGGGCCTATATGGCTACACCTTC
CDR3aa: CASSLAMAGGLYGYTF

v_gene: TRBV5-8
j_gene: TRBJ2-3
d_gene: NA
len: 17
abundance: NA
CDR3nt: TGTGCCAGCAGCTTGAGTCTGATCCTAGTTAGCACAGATACGCAGTATTTT
CDR3aa: CASSLSLILVSTDTQYF

v_gene: TRBV6-2/TRBV6-3
j_gene: TRBJ2-7
d_gene: NA
len: 12
abundance: NA
CDR3nt: TGTGCCAGCAGTTATGCGCAGGTTCGGCAGTACTTC
CDR3aa: CASSYAQVRQYF

v_gene: TRBV11-3
j_gene: TRBJ2-7
d_gene: NA
len: 13
abundance: NA
CDR3nt: TGTGCCAGCAGCTTAGGGGTTGAGCGCGAGCAGTACTTC
CDR3aa: CASSLGVEREQYF

v_gene: TRBV21-1
j_gene: TRBJ2-7
d_gene: NA
len: 14
abundance: NA
CDR3nt: TGTGCCAGCAGCCCACCGTTGAGCTCCTACGAGCAGTACTTC
CDR3aa: CASSPPLSSYEQYF

v_gene: TRBV28
j_gene: TRBJ2-2
d_gene: NA
len: 14
abundance: many
CDR3nt: TGTGCCAGCAGTCTAGCACAGGTGTCCGGGGAGCTGTTTTTT
CDR3aa: CASSLAQVSGELFF

v_gene: TRBV20-1
j_gene: TRBJ2-3
d_gene: TRBD1
len: 17
abundance: NA
CDR3nt: TGCAGTGCTGAACTAACGTCGGACAGGGTGTTTTCAGATACGCAGTATTTT
CDR3aa: CSAELTSDRVFSDTQYF

v_gene: TRBV29-1
j_gene: TRBJ2-5
d_gene: NA
len: 14
abundance: few
CDR3nt: TGCAGCGTTGAGGGCGGACTTTACCAAGAGACCCAGTACTTC
CDR3aa: CSVEGGLYQETQYF

v_gene: TRBV12-3/TRBV12-4
j_gene: TRBJ1-2
d_gene: TRBD1
len: 15
abundance: NA
CDR3nt: TGTGCCAGCAGTCGGGGACAGGGGTTTAACTATGGCTACACCTTC
CDR3aa: CASSRGQGFNYGYTF

v_gene: TRBV3-1
j_gene: TRBJ2-7
d_gene: TRBD2
len: 15
abundance: NA
CDR3nt: TGTGCCAGCATGAGTAGTAGCGGGAGATCCTACGAGCAGTACTTC
CDR3aa: CASMSSSGRSYEQYF

v_gene: TRBV7-7
j_gene: TRBJ2-7
d_gene: TRBD1
len: 16
abundance: once
CDR3nt: TGTGCCAGCAGCCCGAGGACAGGGTCGAGCTCCTACGAGCAGTACTTC
CDR3aa: CASSPRTGSSSYEQYF

v_gene: TRBV30
j_gene: TRBJ2-1
d_gene: NA
len: 16
abundance: few
CDR3nt: TGTGCCTGGAGTGACACCCAAAGGAGCGGCTACAATGAGCAGTTCTTC
CDR3aa: CAWSDTQRSGYNEQFF

v_gene: TRBV6-1
j_gene: TRBJ1-2
d_gene: NA
len: 13
abundance: NA
CDR3nt: TGTGCCAGCAGACCCCCGGGCCCCTATGGCTACACCTTC
CDR3aa: CASRPPGPYGYTF

v_gene: TRBV12-3/TRBV12-4
j_gene: TRBJ2-5
d_gene: NA
len: 14
abundance: NA
CDR3nt: TGTGCCAGCACCCCATCGGGGTCTAGGTATGAGCAGTACTTC
CDR3aa: CASTPSGSRYEQYF

v_gene: TRBV5-1
j_gene: TRBJ2-7
d_gene: TRBD2
len: 15
abundance: NA
CDR3nt: TGCGCCAGCAGCTTACTAGCGGGAGCCCACAATGAGCAGTACTTC
CDR3aa: CASSLLAGAHNEQYF

v_gene: TRBV30
j_gene: TRBJ1-4
d_gene: NA
len: 14
abundance: NA
CDR3nt: TGTGCCTGGGAAAGACTCCCAACTAATGAAAAACTGTTTTTT
CDR3aa: CAWERLPTNEKLFF

v_gene: TRBV29-1
j_gene: TRBJ2-2
d_gene: NA
len: 13
abundance: NA
CDR3nt: TGCGGCGTTACCAAGACGGGTACCGGGGAGCTGTTTTTT
CDR3aa: CGVTKTGTGELFF